One sample yielded the 5 T cell receptor beta chains listed below, sequenced in a study of T-cell reconstitution after alpha-beta-depleted transplantation in children. Preparation of the TCRbeta library was carried out with unique molecular identifiers. From the PCR reads, TCRdb called clonotypes with MiXCR, one entry per CDR3 protein. The repertoire holds 600,000 to 700,000 distinct CDR3 sequences, 10% to 15% seen once, with roughly 0.84% in the top ten. This specimen was PBMCs, taken before TCRalphabeta/CD19-depleted stem cell transplant. These receptor sequences come from a girl under 10 years old with congenital amegakaryocytic thrombocytopenia, due to receive a stem cell transplant.

This clonotype has a count of ten or more. The genes are TRBV5-1 and TRBJ1-1, with 9 bases aligning to TRBD1. CDR1 and CDR2 from the germline V gene are SGHRS and YFSETQ. The CDR3 runs to 15 residues. V lost 0 bases and J lost 2; bases outside the gene matches: 2. For the CDR3, the DNA is TGCGCCAGCAGCTTGGCGGGACAGGGAAACACTGAAGCTTTCTTT. Translated, it gives CASSLAGQGNTEAFF.

The sample holds a few counts of this clonotype. The chain is built from TRBV7-8 and TRBJ2-5; D is unclear. The CDR3 is made up of 17 amino acids. V lost 0 bases and J 0 bases, leaving 14 bases between the germline ends. CDR1 and CDR2 (germline): SGHVS, FQNEAQ. Here the CDR3 reads CASSLAAVRWYQETQYF. In DNA form, the CDR3 reads TGTGCCAGCAGCTTAGCTGCGGTACGATGGTACCAAGAGACCCAGTACTTC.

V usage is TRBV29-1 and J usage is TRBJ1-1; tentatively, D is TRBD1 (5 bases). This CDR3 has 15 amino acids. CDR1 is SQVTM, CDR2 ANQGSEA, per germline. The germline V and J ends were trimmed by 7 bases and 1 base, with 19 bases remaining between them. As DNA, the CDR3 is TGCAGCGCCCGGGACCGCTTCAATCCGAACACTGAAGCTTTCTTT. This gives the protein CSARDRFNPNTEAFF.

This sequence joins TRBV3-1 and TRBJ2-3, with TRBD2 matching over 10 bases. J was trimmed by 3 bases and V by 2 bases; bases with no gene match: 2. Germline V gives CDR1 LGHDT, CDR2 YNNKEL (reference sequence). CDR3 length: 15 amino acids. CDR3 residues: CASSQRLAGTDTQYF. CDR3 nucleotides: TGTGCCAGCAGCCAAAGACTAGCGGGTACAGATACGCAGTATTTT.

This clonotype has a count of ten or more. V is TRBV5-1 and J is TRBJ2-2; possible D gene TRBD1, 6 bases. The CDR3 has 15 amino acids. Germline assignment: CDR1 SGHRS and CDR2 YFSETQ. The V and J ends lost 4 bases and 1 base respectively, with 11 bases between them. Here the CDR3 reads CASSGIQGNTGELFF. CDR3 coding DNA: TGCGCCAGCAGCGGAATACAGGGGAACACCGGGGAGCTGTTTTTT.